The 26 T cell receptor beta chains listed next were all sequenced from one sample in a study of blood T cells in healthy people across ages. It was with a sample-barcoded 5' primer and a J-beta primer mix that a second PCR of roughly 7 to 12 cycles was run. Each CDR3 protein gets one entry after TCRdb re-called the 5' RACE reads with MiXCR. Seen here are 550,000 to 750,000 distinct CDR3 sequences, 20% to 25% observed once, and the top ten hold under 4%. What was sequenced was blood. These receptors were collected from a man aged 65 to 85 in good health.

This clonotype was found many times. The chain links TRBV11-2 to TRBJ2-1; D is uncertain. CDR1 is SGHAT and CDR2 is FQNNGV in the germline V gene. Trimming pared 7 bases from V and 5 bases from J, leaving 24 bases between. This CDR3 is built from 17 residues. The CDR3 DNA follows: TGTGCCAGCACCGACCGGCCGTCACATCGTTCAAACAATGAGCAGTTCTTC. Translating it yields CASTDRPSHRSNNEQFF.

This clonotype turned up a few times. The gene calls are TRBV7-2 and TRBJ2-7; 9 nucleotides agree with TRBD2. Germline CDR1 and CDR2: SGHTA and FQGNSA. The junction had 14 bases not matched to a gene; V was cut back by 2 bases and J by 3 bases. The CDR3 extends over 18 amino acids. The CDR3 reads CASSLSPGLAKRNYEQYF. CDR3 DNA: TGTGCCAGCAGCTTAAGCCCAGGACTAGCGAAAAGAAACTACGAGCAGTACTTC.

In this sample, this clonotype turned up a few times. V gene TRBV28 combines with J gene TRBJ2-5, with no clear D. Germline V gene lookup returns CDR1 MDHEN and CDR2 SYDVKM. The CDR3 has 13 amino acids. Trimming took off 6 bases at V and 2 bases at J, with 10 bases between the two ends. CDR3 sequence reads: CASSTGHQETQYF. The CDR3 DNA reads as TGTGCCAGCAGCACCGGGCATCAAGAGACCCAGTACTTC.

The chain uses TRBV20-1 and TRBJ2-5; 7 nucleotides agree with TRBD1. The CDR3 totals 12 residues. J gave up 4 bases and V 6 bases, and 5 bases lay outside the gene matches. The germline V gene encodes CDR1 DFQATT and CDR2 SNEGSKA (reference sequence). CDR3 DNA sequence: TGCAGTGCATACAGGGGTTTAGAGACCCAGTACTTC. It translates to CSAYRGLETQYF.

This rearrangement joins TRBV28 to TRBJ2-3, with 7 positions matching TRBD2. With 2 bases clipped from V and 2 bases from J, the junction kept 4 bases outside the gene matches. The CDR3 totals 15 residues. Per germline, CDR1 MDHEN and CDR2 SYDVKM. The CDR3 is CASSLGREYTDTQYF. In DNA form, the CDR3 reads TGTGCCAGCAGTTTAGGGCGGGAGTACACAGATACGCAGTATTTT.

This chain connects TRBV7-8 to TRBJ2-1; TRBD2 agrees at 12 bases. Germline CDR1 reads SGHVS; CDR2 reads FQNEAQ. V was clipped by 3 bases and J by 8 bases; unmatched bases: 8. CDR3 length equals 16 residues. The CDR3 DNA is TGTGCCAGCAGCTTGATGACTAGCGGGAGTTCGGATGAGCAGTTCTTC. Translation gives CASSLMTSGSSDEQFF.

This clonotype was counted between two and nine times. The chain combines TRBV27 with TRBJ2-5; 7 positions agree with TRBD2. The better agreement between TRBJ2-1 and the DNA end casts doubt on the J call. The CDR3 has 15 amino acids. Germline CDR1 is MNHEY and CDR2 is SMNVEV (reference sequence). CDR3 loop: CASSPPRGSFGEQFF. The CDR3 region has the DNA TGTGCCAGCAGTCCCCCACGCGGGAGCTTTGGTGAGCAGTTCTTC.

This clonotype occurred a few times. The chain couples TRBV20-1 to TRBJ2-7, with TRBD1 matching over 7 bases. The V gene end was trimmed by 2 bases and the J gene end by 3 bases; junction bases not matched to a gene: 10. This CDR3 contains 15 residues. Germline V gives CDR1 DFQATT, CDR2 SNEGSKA (reference sequence). CDR3 in amino acids: CSARHRTGQNYEQYF. As DNA, the CDR3 is TGCAGTGCTAGACACCGTACGGGACAGAACTACGAGCAGTACTTC.

This chain uses TRBV29-1 with TRBJ2-1, with 8 bases lining up with TRBD1. Germline trimming cut 3 bases from V and 0 bases from J; bases unmatched to any gene: 1. Per the germline V gene, CDR1 is SQVTM and CDR2 is ANQGSEA. The CDR3 covers 14 residues. The CDR3 loop is CSVEDRDSYNEQFF. The CDR3 bases are TGCAGCGTTGAGGACAGGGACTCCTACAATGAGCAGTTCTTC.

This clonotype was seen repeatedly, ten times or more. The chain combines TRBV29-1 with TRBJ1-1; 8 positions match TRBD1. The CDR3 extends over 16 amino acids. The germline V gene has CDR1 SQVTM and CDR2 ANQGSEA. Losses at the gene ends were 4 bases for V and 0 bases for J; bases not matched to a gene: 10. The CDR3 region has the DNA TGCAGCGTTGCCGGACAGGGCTTTTCAATGAACACTGAAGCTTTCTTT. Residues: CSVAGQGFSMNTEAFF.

The chain couples TRBV7-9 to TRBJ1-1; TRBD1 is a possible D gene (6 bases). Germline lookup yields CDR1 SEHNR and CDR2 FQNEAQ (reference sequence). The CDR3 covers 12 residues. The V and J ends lost 4 bases and 14 bases respectively, with 17 bases between them. CDR3 DNA: TGTGCCAGCAGCTCGTCCGGGACAAGTCAATTCTTT. It codes for CASSSSGTSQFF.

V gene TRBV29-1 combines with J gene TRBJ2-3; the match to TRBD2 covers 11 bases. The CDR3 has 15 amino acids. Trimming at V came to 3 bases and at J to 3 bases, leaving 5 bases not matched to a gene. The V gene's germline CDR1 is SQVTM and CDR2 ANQGSEA. The CDR3 nucleotides read TGCAGCGTTGACAAAAGGACTAGCGGGACAGATACGCAGTATTTT. Its translation: CSVDKRTSGTDTQYF.

This clonotype showed up just a few times. The rearrangement joins TRBV27 to TRBJ1-6; no reliable D call. Germline CDR1 and CDR2: MNHEY and SMNVEV (reference sequence). This CDR3 region has 16 residues. V shed 6 bases and J shed 5 bases, with 17 bases lying between them. The DNA for the CDR3 is TGTGCCAGCAGCCGAGAGTCCCGGTGGAATAATTCACCCCTCCACTTT. Translated, it gives CASSRESRWNNSPLHF.

This clonotype showed up just a few times. The V gene is TRBV29-1, the J gene TRBJ1-1; no clear D gene. CDR3 length equals 13 residues. Trimming cost V 1 base and J 1 base, with 7 bases left between them. Germline values: CDR1 SQVTM, CDR2 ANQGSEA. The CDR3: CSVEVQANTEAFF. CDR3 sequence (DNA): TGCAGCGTTGAAGTTCAGGCGAACACTGAAGCTTTCTTT.

The DNA of the CDR3 is TGTGCCAGCAGTCTGGGGACTAGCGGGAGTGAAGAGCAGTTCTTC. Residues: CASSLGTSGSEEQFF. The chain has TRBV28 and TRBJ2-5; 14 nucleotides agree with TRBD2. TRBJ2-1 explains the end of the DNA better; the J call may be wrong. Germline assignment: CDR1 MDHEN and CDR2 SYDVKM. This CDR3 spans 15 amino acids.

The chain couples TRBV5-1 to TRBJ1-2, with D unresolved. Trimming took 0 bases from V and 5 from J, leaving 11 bases between them. CDR3 length: 14 amino acids. Germline V gene data show CDR1 as SGHRS and CDR2 as YFSETQ. In nucleotides, the CDR3 is TGCGCCAGCAGCTTGGCCTCTGTGGTGTATGGCTACACCTTC. It translates to CASSLASVVYGYTF.

This clonotype was seen more than once but under ten times. The chain uses TRBV4-3 and TRBJ2-5; D gene ambiguous. The J call may be faulty, since TRBJ2-7 better matches the DNA end. Germline loops: CDR1 LGHNA, CDR2 YSLEER. The length of the CDR3 is 14 residues. CDR3 nucleotide sequence: TGCGCCAGCAGCCCAAGTAAGGGCCCCTACGAGCAGTACTTC. Translated, it gives CASSPSKGPYEQYF.

This clonotype was observed at least ten times. The chain has TRBV7-2 and TRBJ2-7, with D unclear. From germline, CDR1 is SGHTA and CDR2 FQGNSA. The V and J ends lost 1 base and 7 bases respectively, with 5 bases between them. The CDR3 is made up of 11 amino acids. The CDR3 loop is CASSLGVEQYF. The CDR3 DNA reads as TGTGCCAGCAGCTTAGGGGTTGAGCAGTACTTC.

The table lists this clonotype with a few counts. This chain joins TRBV28 and TRBJ2-7; 7 bases are shared with TRBD2. V lost 5 bases to trimming and J lost 2 bases; unmatched junction nucleotides: 3. Germline lookup yields CDR1 MDHEN and CDR2 SYDVKM. This CDR3 is 13 amino acids long. CDR3 sequence (DNA): TGTGCCAGCAGTGGGGGAGGGCCCTACGAGCAGTACTTC. The encoded protein is CASSGGGPYEQYF. The entire variable domain, with the rest obtained from reference TRBV28 and TRBJ2-7, is as follows: DVKVTQSSRYLVKRTGEKVFLECVQDMDHENMFWYRQDPGLGLRLIYFSYDVKMKEKGDIPEGYSVSREKKERFSLILESASTNQTSMYLCASSGGGPYEQYFGPGTRLTVT.

The chain couples TRBV20-1 to TRBJ1-2; D not resolved. The CDR3 consists of 12 residues. In germline, CDR1 is DFQATT, CDR2 SNEGSKA (reference sequence). The CDR3 loop reads CVGGTEYYGYTF. In nucleotides, the CDR3 is TGCGTCGGAGGCACGGAGTACTATGGCTACACCTTC.

The CDR3 loop reads CAISPGLAGGNTGELFF. The CDR3, as DNA: TGTGCCATCAGCCCTGGACTAGCGGGAGGGAATACCGGGGAGCTGTTTTTT. The chain employs TRBV10-3 and TRBJ2-2; 15 bases are shared with TRBD2. Germline trimming cut 6 bases from V and 5 bases from J; bases unmatched to any gene: 7. The CDR3 is made up of 17 amino acids. Germline CDR1 is ENHRY and CDR2 is SYGVKD.

The chain employs TRBV3-1 and TRBJ2-1, with TRBD2 identical over 9 bases. The CDR3 is made up of 18 amino acids. CDR1 LGHDT and CDR2 YNNKEL come from the germline V gene (reference sequence). V lost 0 bases, J lost 0 bases, and 6 bases stayed unmatched. The DNA for the CDR3 is TGTGCCAGCAGCCAAGATGGGACTAGCCTGAGCTCCTACAATGAGCAGTTCTTC. Protein sequence: CASSQDGTSLSSYNEQFF.

This sequence joins TRBV6-5 and TRBJ2-7; D might be TRBD2 (6 bases). Germline values: CDR1 MNHEY, CDR2 SVGAGI. The V and J ends lost 6 bases and 0 bases respectively, with 9 bases between them. The CDR3 consists of 13 residues. This CDR3 is CASRGLDSYEQYF. CDR3 in DNA: TGTGCCAGCAGGGGACTGGACTCCTACGAGCAGTACTTC.

There are a few counts of this clonotype. This sequence joins TRBV12-3 or TRBV12-4 and TRBJ1-1; D is uncertain. V was shortened by 1 base and J by 4 bases, with 10 bases between the two germline ends. The CDR3 totals 14 residues. The DNA of the CDR3 is TGTGCCAGCAGTTTAGTAGATCGGGGCACTGAAGCTTTCTTT. It is translated as CASSLVDRGTEAFF.

CDR3 residues: CASSLRPSGSSDTQYF. CDR3 sequence (DNA): TGTGCCAGCAGCTTACGTCCTAGCGGGAGTTCAGATACGCAGTATTTT. The chain couples TRBV7-3 to TRBJ2-3; 10 bases fit TRBD2. The CDR3 is 16 amino acids. With 2 bases clipped from V and 4 bases from J, the junction kept 6 bases outside the gene matches. Per germline, CDR1 SGHTA and CDR2 FQGTGA. Full variable domain (missing parts from reference TRBV7-3 and TRBJ2-3): GAGVSQTPSNKVTEKGKYVELRCDPISGHTALYWYRQSLGQGPEFLIYFQGTGAADDSGLPNDRFFAVRPEGSVSTLKIQRTERGDSAVYLCASSLRPSGSSDTQYFGPGTRLTVL.

This clonotype was counted between two and nine times. The chain employs TRBV5-1 and TRBJ2-5; 10 positions agree with TRBD2. Germline CDR1 is SGHRS and CDR2 is YFSETQ. With V trimmed by 3 bases and J by 11 bases, 10 bases remained unmatched. CDR3 length: 14 residues. CDR3 region: CASSSSLAGGEQYF. In nucleotides, the CDR3 is TGCGCCAGCAGCTCAAGTTTAGCGGGAGGTGAGCAGTACTTC.